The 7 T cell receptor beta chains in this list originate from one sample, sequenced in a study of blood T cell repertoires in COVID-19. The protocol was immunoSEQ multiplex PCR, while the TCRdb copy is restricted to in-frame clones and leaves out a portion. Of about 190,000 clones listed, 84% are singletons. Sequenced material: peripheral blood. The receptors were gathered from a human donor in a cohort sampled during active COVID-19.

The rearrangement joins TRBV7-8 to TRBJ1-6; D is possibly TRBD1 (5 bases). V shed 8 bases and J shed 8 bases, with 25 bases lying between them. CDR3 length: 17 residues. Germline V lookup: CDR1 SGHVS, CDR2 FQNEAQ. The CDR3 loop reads CASSSKGQGAVDSPLHF. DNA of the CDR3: TGTGCCAGCTCCTCCAAGGGGCAGGGTGCGGTTGATTCACCCCTCCACTTT.

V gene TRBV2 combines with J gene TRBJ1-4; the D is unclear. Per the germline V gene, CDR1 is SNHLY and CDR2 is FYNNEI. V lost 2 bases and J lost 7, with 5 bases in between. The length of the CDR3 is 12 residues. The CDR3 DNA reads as TGTGCCAGCAGTGAATACGGTGAAAAACTGTTTTTT. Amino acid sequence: CASSEYGEKLFF.

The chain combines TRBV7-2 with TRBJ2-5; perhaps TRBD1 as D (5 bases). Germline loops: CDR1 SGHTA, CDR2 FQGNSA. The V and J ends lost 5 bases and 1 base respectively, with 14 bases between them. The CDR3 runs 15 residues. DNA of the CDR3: TGTGCCAGCAGCATAACCAGGGCGCGCCAAGAGACCCAGTACTTC. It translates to CASSITRARQETQYF.

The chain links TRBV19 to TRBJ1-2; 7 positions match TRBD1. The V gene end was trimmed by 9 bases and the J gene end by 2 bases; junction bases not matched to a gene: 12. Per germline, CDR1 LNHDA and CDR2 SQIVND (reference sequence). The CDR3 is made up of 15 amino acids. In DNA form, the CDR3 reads TGTGCCAGCAGAAAACAGGGGAAGGGGAACTATGGCTACACCTTC. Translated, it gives CASRKQGKGNYGYTF.

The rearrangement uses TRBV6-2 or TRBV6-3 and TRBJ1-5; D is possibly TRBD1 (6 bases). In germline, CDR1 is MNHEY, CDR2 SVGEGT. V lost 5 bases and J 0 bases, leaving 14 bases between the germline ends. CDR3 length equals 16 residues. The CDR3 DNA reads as TGTGCCAGCAGTCAGGACAGAAGCTATAGCAATCAGCCCCAGCATTTT. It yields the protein CASSQDRSYSNQPQHF.

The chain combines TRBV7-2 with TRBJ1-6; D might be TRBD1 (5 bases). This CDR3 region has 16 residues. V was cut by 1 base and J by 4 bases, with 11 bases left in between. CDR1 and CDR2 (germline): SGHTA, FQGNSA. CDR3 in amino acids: CASSLEQGSYNSPLHF. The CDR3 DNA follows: TGTGCCAGCAGCTTAGAGCAGGGTTCATATAATTCACCCCTCCACTTT.

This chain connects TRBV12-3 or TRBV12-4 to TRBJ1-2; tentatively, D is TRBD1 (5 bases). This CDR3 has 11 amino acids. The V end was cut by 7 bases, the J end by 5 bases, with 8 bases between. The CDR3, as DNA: TGTGCCAGCACCGACAGATATGGCTACACCTTC. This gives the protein CASTDRYGYTF.